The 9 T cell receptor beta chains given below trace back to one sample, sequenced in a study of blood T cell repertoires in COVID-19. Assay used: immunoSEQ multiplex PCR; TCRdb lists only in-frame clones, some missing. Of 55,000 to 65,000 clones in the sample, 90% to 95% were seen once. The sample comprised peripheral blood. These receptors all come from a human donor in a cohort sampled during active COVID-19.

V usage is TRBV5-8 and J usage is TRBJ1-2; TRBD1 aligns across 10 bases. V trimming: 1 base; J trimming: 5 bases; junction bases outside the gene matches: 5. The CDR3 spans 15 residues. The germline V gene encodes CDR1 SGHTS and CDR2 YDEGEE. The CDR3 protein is CASSLQTGGTYGYTF. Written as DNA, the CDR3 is TGTGCCAGCAGCTTGCAGACAGGGGGCACGTATGGCTACACCTTC. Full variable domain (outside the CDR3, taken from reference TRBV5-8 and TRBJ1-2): EAGVTQSPTHLIKTRGQQATLRCSPISGHTSVYWYQQALGLGLQFLLWYDEGEERNRGNFPPRFSGRQFPNYSSELNVNALELEDSALYLCASSLQTGGTYGYTFGSGTRLTVV.

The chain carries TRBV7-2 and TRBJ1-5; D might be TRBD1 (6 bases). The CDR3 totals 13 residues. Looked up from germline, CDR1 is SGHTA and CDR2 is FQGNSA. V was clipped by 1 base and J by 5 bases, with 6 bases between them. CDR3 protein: CASSLDRDQPQHF. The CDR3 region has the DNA TGTGCCAGCAGCTTAGACAGGGATCAGCCCCAGCATTTT.

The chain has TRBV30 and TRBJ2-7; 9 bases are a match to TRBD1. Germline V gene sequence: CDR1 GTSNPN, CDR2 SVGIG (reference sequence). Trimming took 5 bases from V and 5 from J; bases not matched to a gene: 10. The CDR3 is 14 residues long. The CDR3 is CAWDLGTGSHEQYF. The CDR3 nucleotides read TGTGCCTGGGACCTTGGGACAGGGTCCCACGAGCAGTACTTC.

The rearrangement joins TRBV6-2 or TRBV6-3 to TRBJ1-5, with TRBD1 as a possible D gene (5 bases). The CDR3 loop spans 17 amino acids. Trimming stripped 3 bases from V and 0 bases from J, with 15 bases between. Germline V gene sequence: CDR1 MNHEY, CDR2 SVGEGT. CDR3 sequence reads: CASSYMTEPYSNQPQHF. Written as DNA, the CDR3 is TGTGCCAGCAGTTATATGACAGAACCGTATAGCAATCAGCCCCAGCATTTT.

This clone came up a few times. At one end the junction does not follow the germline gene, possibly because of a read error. The CDR3 is CAGRPGDRSDEQFF. CDR3 bases: TGCGCCGGCAGACCCGGTGACAGGAGCGATGAGCAGTTCTTC. The chain recombines TRBV23-1 with TRBJ2-1; tentatively, D is TRBD1 (6 bases). TRBV23-1 is an ORF, and what it does is uncertain. This CDR3 is built from 14 residues.

The chain's CDR3 is CASKSGTGFYEQYF. As DNA, the CDR3 is TGTGCCAGCAAGAGCGGGACAGGGTTCTACGAGCAGTACTTC. The chain joins TRBV3-1 (or the pseudogene TRBV3-2) to TRBJ2-7, with TRBD1 identical over 9 bases. This CDR3 has 14 residues. V was clipped by 7 bases and J by 3 bases; unmatched bases: 7. Germline CDR1 LGHDT, CDR2 YNNKEL (reference sequence).

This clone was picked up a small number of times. CDR3 amino acids: CASSYRGSSGNTIYF. The DNA for the CDR3 is TGTGCCAGCAGTTACAGGGGGAGCTCTGGAAACACCATATATTTT. The V gene is TRBV6-5, the J gene TRBJ1-3; TRBD1 might be the D (6 bases). The germline V gene encodes CDR1 MNHEY and CDR2 SVGAGI. The CDR3 spans 15 residues. V lost 2 bases and J lost 0, with 8 bases in between.

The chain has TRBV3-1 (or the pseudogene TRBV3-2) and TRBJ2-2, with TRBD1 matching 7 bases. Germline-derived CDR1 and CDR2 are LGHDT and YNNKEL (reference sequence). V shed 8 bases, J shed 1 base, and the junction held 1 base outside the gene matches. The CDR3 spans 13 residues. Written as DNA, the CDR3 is TGTGCCAGCGGGACAGAGAACACCGGGGAGCTGTTTTTT. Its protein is CASGTENTGELFF.

Written as DNA, the CDR3 is TGTGCCAGCAGAGGCGGGGGCTTGGTGACCCAGTACTTC. Its protein product is CASRGGGLVTQYF. J is TRBJ2-5 and V is TRBV12-3 or TRBV12-4; a weak D match, TRBD2 (7 bases). V lost 6 bases and J 7 bases, leaving 15 bases between the germline ends. There are 13 residues in the CDR3.